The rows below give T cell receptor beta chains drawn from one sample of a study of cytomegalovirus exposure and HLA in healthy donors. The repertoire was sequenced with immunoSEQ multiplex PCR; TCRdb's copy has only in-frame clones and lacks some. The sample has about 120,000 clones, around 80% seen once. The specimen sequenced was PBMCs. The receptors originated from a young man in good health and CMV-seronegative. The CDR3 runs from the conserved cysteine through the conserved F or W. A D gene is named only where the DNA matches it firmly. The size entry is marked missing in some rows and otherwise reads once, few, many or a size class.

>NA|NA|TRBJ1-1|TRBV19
TGTGCCAGTAGTATAGATCCGGGGAGCACTGAAGCTTTCTTT
CASSIDPGSTEAFF
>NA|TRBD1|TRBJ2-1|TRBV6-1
TGTGCCAGCAGCCTAACTCGGACAGGGGCCAATGAGCAGTTCTTC
CASSLTRTGANEQFF
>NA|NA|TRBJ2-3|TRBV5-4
TGTGCCAGCAGCATCAGTCCCAGGGGTTTAAGCACAGATACGCAGTATTTT
CASSISPRGLSTDTQYF
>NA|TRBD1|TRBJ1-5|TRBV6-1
TGTGCCAGCAGGAGACAGGGGGCGAGCCAGCCCCAGCATTTT
CASRRQGASQPQHF
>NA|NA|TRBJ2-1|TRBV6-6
TGTGCCAGCAGTTACAACAGGGCCAGCTCCTACAATGAGCAGTTCTTC
CASSYNRASSYNEQFF
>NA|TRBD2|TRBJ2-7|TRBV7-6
TGTGCCAGCAGCTTAAGTTGGGGGGGAGAGAACGAGCAGTACTTC
CASSLSWGGENEQYF
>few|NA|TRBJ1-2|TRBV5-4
TGTGCCAGCAGCCTTGGACAGCCTGGCTACACCTTC
CASSLGQPGYTF
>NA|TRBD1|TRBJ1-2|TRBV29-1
TGCAGCGCAAGGGACAGAGCATATGGCTACACCTTC
CSARDRAYGYTF
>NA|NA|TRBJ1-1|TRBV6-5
TGTGCCAGCAGATCCGAAACCGGGGAAGCTTTCTTT
CASRSETGEAFF
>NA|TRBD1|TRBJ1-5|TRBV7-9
TGTTCCAGCAGCTTAGGGCTACAGGGGTCAAGCAATCAGCCCCAGCATTTT
CSSSLGLQGSSNQPQHF
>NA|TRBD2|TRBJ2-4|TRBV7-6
TGTGCCAGCAGCTTAGGTAGCGGGGGTACGGACATTCAGTACTTC
CASSLGSGGTDIQYF
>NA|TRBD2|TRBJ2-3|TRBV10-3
TGTGCCGGCGCGGCGGGGGGCGCAGATACGCAGTATTTT
CAGAAGGADTQYF
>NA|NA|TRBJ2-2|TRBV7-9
TGTGCCAGCAGCTCCAGGGTTTCGAACACCGGGGAGCTGTTTTTT
CASSSRVSNTGELFF
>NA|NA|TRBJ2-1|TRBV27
TGTGCCAGCAGTATAACCGGGACTCCCTACAATGAGCAGTTCTTC
CASSITGTPYNEQFF
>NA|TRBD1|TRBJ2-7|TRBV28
TGTGCCAGCAGTTTATTCATGGGGACAGGGAGCTACGAGCAGTACTTC
CASSLFMGTGSYEQYF
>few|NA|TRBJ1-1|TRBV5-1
TGCGCCAGCAGCTTGGTTTCGGGGGACCTGAACACTGAAGCTTTCTTT
CASSLVSGDLNTEAFF
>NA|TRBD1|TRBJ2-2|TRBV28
TGTGCCATAGACAGGGGGGAGAACACCGGGGAGCTGTTTTTT
CAIDRGENTGELFF
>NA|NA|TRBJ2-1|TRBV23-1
TGCGCCAGCAGTCAATCGTCTCGGAGGGGAGTGGGAAATGAGCAGTTCTTC
CASSQSSRRGVGNEQFF
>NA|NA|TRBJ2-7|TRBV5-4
TGTGCCAGCAGCGCAAACACCGACTACGAGCAGTACTTC
CASSANTDYEQYF
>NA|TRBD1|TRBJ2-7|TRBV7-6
TGTGCCAGCAGCTTAGGGTCCGGGACAGGGGTCCACGAGCAGTACTTC
CASSLGSGTGVHEQYF
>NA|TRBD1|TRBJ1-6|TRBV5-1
TGCGCCAGCAGCCCCGGGACAGGCGGTTCACCCCTCCACTTT
CASSPGTGGSPLHF
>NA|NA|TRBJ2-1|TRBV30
TGTGCCTGGCTAAAACAGGGTTCCAATGAGCAGTTCTTC
CAWLKQGSNEQFF